This TCR beta chain was identified during a study of cytomegalovirus exposure and HLA in healthy donors. At the level of the study: A prior analysis found some 110 million unique TCR beta sequences from 150 million to 200 million T cells. The study, taken as a whole, reports: There were some public TCRs occurring in many donors, but most TCR sequences were rare.

Use of 60 Vbeta and 13 Jbeta primers characterized the PCR. Here immunoSEQ multiplex PCR was the method, and the copy in TCRdb shows in-frame clones only, minus some. The table has about 130,000 clones, 80% seen once. Concerning this clone itself: Its target is not known.

The V and J ends lost 2 bases and 5 bases respectively, with 12 bases between them. The CDR3 spans 14 residues. In germline, CDR1 is PRHDT, CDR2 FYEKMQ (reference sequence). The V and J genes are TRBV13 and TRBJ1-1; TRBD1 is a possible D gene (6 bases). The clonotype was recovered from a man younger than 45 in good health and CMV-seropositive. The sample consisted of PBMCs. The CDR3 DNA reads as TGTGCCAGCAGCTTACGGGGGGCAGGGACTGAAGCTTTCTTT. It yields the protein CASSLRGAGTEAFF. The whole variable domain, filled in from reference TRBV13 and TRBJ1-1, reads AAGVIQSPRHLIKEKRETATLKCYPIPRHDTVYWYQQGPGQDPQFLISFYEKMQSDKGSIPDRFSAQQFSDYHSELNMSSLELGDSALYFCASSLRGAGTEAFFGQGTRLTVV.